A selection of T cell receptor beta chains follows, all from one sample in a study of CXCR4 blockade with PD-1 therapy in pancreatic cancer. This table comes from immunoSEQ multiplex PCR, and its TCRdb copy is limited to in-frame clones, with some not included. The table has about 17,000 clones, 72% seen once. The sample consisted of tumor tissue. The receptors here all came from a human donor with pancreatic ductal adenocarcinoma. CDR3s include the opening cysteine and the closing phenylalanine or tryptophan. A D gene is named only where the DNA matches it firmly. The size entry is marked missing in some rows and otherwise reads once, few, many or a size class.

NA	12	TRBV29-1	NA	TRBJ1-5	TGCAGCGCAGGACAGACGAATCAGCCCCAGCATTTT	CSAGQTNQPQHF
TRBD1	16	TRBV28	NA	TRBJ2-2	TGTGCCAGCAGTTCCATCACAGGGGAGAGGGCTGGGGAGCTGTTTTTT	CASSSITGERAGELFF
NA	14	TRBV28	NA	TRBJ2-1	TGTGCCAGCAGTCGGGACGGCTCCTACAATGAGCAGTTCTTC	CASSRDGSYNEQFF
NA	15	TRBV11-3	once	TRBJ2-1	TGTGCCAGCAGCTTAGTTAGCGGAGCCTTCAATGAGCAGTTCTTC	CASSLVSGAFNEQFF
NA	15	TRBV18	NA	TRBJ1-5	TGTGCCAGCTCGCCAGGGATTGACAGAAATCAGCCCCAGCATTTT	CASSPGIDRNQPQHF
TRBD2	19	TRBV5-1	few	TRBJ2-1	TGCGCCAGCAGCTTGTCCGGCGGGCGGGGGACTAGCGGGAGAACTGAGCAGTTCTTC	CASSLSGGRGTSGRTEQFF
NA	15	TRBV9	NA	TRBJ2-1	TGTGCCAGCAGCGTAGGCCCTTCCCACTTGAATGAGCAGTTCTTC	CASSVGPSHLNEQFF
NA	13	TRBV1	NA	TRBJ2-4	TGCGCCAGGACCGGGTTAGCCAAAAACATTCAGTACTTC	CARTGLAKNIQYF
NA	13	TRBV1	NA	TRBJ2-1	TGCACCAGCAGCCAAGATGGGAAAGAACGGCAGTTCTTC	CTSSQDGKERQFF
NA	14	TRBV15	NA	TRBJ2-7	TGTGCCACCAGCAGAGATCTCCGGATCTACGAGCAGTACTTC	CATSRDLRIYEQYF
NA	16	TRBV19	NA	TRBJ2-7	TGTGCCAGTAGTAATTACGACAGAGACTCAAGCTACGAGCAGTACTTC	CASSNYDRDSSYEQYF
TRBD1	15	TRBV10-3	once	TRBJ1-4	TGTGCCATCAGTCCTATCGACAGGGAAGGTGAAAAACTGTTTTTT	CAISPIDREGEKLFF
NA	14	TRBV19	NA	TRBJ2-4	TGTGCCAGAGGAGAGCCGAGGGCCAAAAACATTCAGTACTTC	CARGEPRAKNIQYF
NA	15	TRBV6-8	once	TRBJ2-5	TGTGCCAGCAGAAACCCCGGGACGAATAAGGGGACCCAGTACTTC	CASRNPGTNKGTQYF
NA	13	TRBV30	NA	TRBJ2-2	TGTGCCTGGAGTCTATTGGATCCCGGGGAGCTGTTTTTT	CAWSLLDPGELFF
NA	13	TRBV6-8	few	TRBJ1-5	TGTGCCAGCAGTTTGGCTAGCAATCAGCCCCAGCATTTT	CASSLASNQPQHF
TRBD2	13	TRBV19	NA	TRBJ2-1	TGTGCCACCGGACTAGCGGGAGTTGGTGAGCAGTTCTTC	CATGLAGVGEQFF
NA	15	TRBV19	NA	TRBJ1-6	TGTGCCAGTAGTATTCCGGGTCTTATAAATTCACCCCTCCACTTT	CASSIPGLINSPLHF
NA	16	TRBV5-1	NA	TRBJ2-5	TGCGCCAGCACCCTTGGTTCCCTGGTAGCGGCAGAGACCCAGTACTTC	CASTLGSLVAAETQYF
NA	15	TRBV19	once	TRBJ2-7	TGTGCCAGTAGTATCCGTGGGGGATATTCGGACGAGCAGTACTTC	CASSIRGGYSDEQYF
TRBD1	17	TRBV28	once	TRBJ2-6	TGTGCCAGCAGTAACCGGGACAGGGGGCCTGGGGCCAACGTCCTGACTTTC	CASSNRDRGPGANVLTF
TRBD2	14	TRBV30	NA	TRBJ2-1	TGTGCCTGGAGTAGGACTAGTGTGTACAATGAGCAGTTCTTC	CAWSRTSVYNEQFF
NA	14	TRBV28	few	TRBJ2-7	TGTGCCAGCAGTCCCCTCGGCAGGTTCTACGAGCAGTACTTC	CASSPLGRFYEQYF
NA	15	TRBV15	NA	TRBJ1-2	TGTGCCACCAGCAGCTCACGGACGGCCGTCTATGGCTACACCTTC	CATSSSRTAVYGYTF
NA	16	TRBV18	NA	TRBJ2-7	TGTGCCAGCTCCCGTACTAATGCCCCGTCCCCCTACGAGCAGTACTTC	CASSRTNAPSPYEQYF
NA	14	TRBV27	NA	TRBJ1-1	TGTGCCAGCAGTTTATCACCCCGAAGGGCTGAAGCTTTCTTT	CASSLSPRRAEAFF
NA	15	TRBV12-2	few	TRBJ2-7	TGTGCAAGTCGCCCAGGACAGGGGGTTGGATACGAGCAGTACTTC	CASRPGQGVGYEQYF
NA	18	TRBV6-8	NA	TRBJ2-2	TGTGCCAGCAGTTTCCAACGGCTGGGCCGCGCGAACACCGGGGAGCTGTTTTTT	CASSFQRLGRANTGELFF
NA	13	TRBV29-1	once	TRBJ2-7	TGCAGCGTTGCGGTAAGCGGAGGCTACGAGCAGTACTTC	CSVAVSGGYEQYF
NA	14	TRBV14	few	TRBJ1-1	TGTGCCAGCAGCCAAGAACTGTCGGGCACTGAAGCTTTCTTT	CASSQELSGTEAFF
NA	18	TRBV28	once	TRBJ2-7	TGTGCCAGCAGTCAGCCTCACCAGCTGGGCGAATCCTCCTACGAGCAGTACTTC	CASSQPHQLGESSYEQYF
NA	14	TRBV6-8	few	TRBJ1-1	TGTGCCATCAGTGGAAGGGGCGCGAACACTGAAGCTTTCTTT	CAISGRGANTEAFF
TRBD2	16	TRBV19	NA	TRBJ2-7	TGTGCCAGTAGTACAGGACTAGCGGGACTCCTCCACGAGCAGTACTTC	CASSTGLAGLLHEQYF
TRBD1	16	TRBV15	NA	TRBJ2-3	TGTGCCACCAGCAGAGCCCGGACAGGGAACACAGATACGCAGTATTTT	CATSRARTGNTDTQYF
TRBD1	17	TRBV19	NA	TRBJ1-5	TGTGCCAGTAGTATAGATACCTCGACAGGGTGGGATCAGCCCCAGCATTTT	CASSIDTSTGWDQPQHF
NA	16	TRBV19	NA	TRBJ1-3	TGTGCCAGTAGTTTTTCGGGGACCATCTCTGGAAACACCATATATTTT	CASSFSGTISGNTIYF
NA	16	TRBV1	few	TRBJ2-1	TGCGCCAGCAGCCCCCCGGGTAGCGGGATAAGAAATGAGCAGTTCTTC	CASSPPGSGIRNEQFF
TRBD2	13	TRBV12-5	NA	TRBJ2-1	TGTGCTAGTGGGACTAGCGGGAGTAATGAGCAGTTCTTC	CASGTSGSNEQFF
NA	15	TRBV6-8	NA	TRBJ2-7	TGTGCCAGCAGGGAACTCGCTACCAGCTCCTACGAGCAGTACTTC	CASRELATSSYEQYF
TRBD1	15	TRBV28	once	TRBJ2-3	TGTGCCAGCAGTTTTGGAGGAAGGGGGCGAGATACGCAGTATTTT	CASSFGGRGRDTQYF